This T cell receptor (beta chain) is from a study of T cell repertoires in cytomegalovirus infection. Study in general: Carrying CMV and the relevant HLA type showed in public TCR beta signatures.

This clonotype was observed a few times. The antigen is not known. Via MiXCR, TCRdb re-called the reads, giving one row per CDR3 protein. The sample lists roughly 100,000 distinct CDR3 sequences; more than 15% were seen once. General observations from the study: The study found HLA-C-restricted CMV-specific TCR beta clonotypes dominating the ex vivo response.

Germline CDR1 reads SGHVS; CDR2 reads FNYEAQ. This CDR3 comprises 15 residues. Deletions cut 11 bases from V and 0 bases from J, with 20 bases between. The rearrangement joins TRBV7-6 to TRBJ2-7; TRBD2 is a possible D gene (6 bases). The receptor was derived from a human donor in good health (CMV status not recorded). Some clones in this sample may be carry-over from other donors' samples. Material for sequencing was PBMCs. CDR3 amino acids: CASARGLALSYEQYF. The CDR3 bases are TGTGCCTCGGCTCGAGGGCTAGCGCTCTCCTACGAGCAGTACTTC.